A few counts support the clone carrying this TCR beta chain. What it binds is unknown. The data are from a study of vaccination and CD4 T cells after COVID-19. Turning to the study itself: Overlapping SARS-CoV-2, HCoV-NL63, HCoV-OC43 and HCoV-229E spike peptides were used to stimulate cells.

The V gene's germline CDR1 is LNHDA and CDR2 SQIVND (reference sequence). CDR3 length: 15 amino acids. V dropped 10 bases and J dropped 0; count of bases not matched to a gene: 8. Oncomine TCR Beta short-read sequencing was applied to DNA from cultured CD4+ T cells. TCRdb reanalysed the PCR reads using MiXCR and keeps one entry per CDR3 protein. The sample yields roughly 16,000 distinct CDR3 sequences, 45% to 65% seen once. The treatment was: approximately 9-day PBMC culture with coronavirus spike peptide pools or control peptides (ViraFEST assay). The chain combines TRBV19 with TRBJ2-3; TRBD2 matches at 9 bases. The sequencing sample was made of CD4+ T cells from blood, cultured in vitro. The source is a human donor who had recovered from COVID-19. CDR3 sequence (DNA): TGTGCCACTACTACTACTAGCGGGAGCACAGATACGCAGTATTTT. This translates into CATTTTSGSTDTQYF.